This T cell receptor (beta chain) was sequenced during a study of OX40 agonist ivuxolimab in advanced cancers. Across the study: Head and neck, renal cell, melanoma or hepatocellular carcinoma were the cancers that dose-escalation patients had. Prior therapy, whether anti-PD-1, anti-PD-L1 or anti-CTLA-4, was allowed, and less than 45% had some. Three individuals attained partial responses, comprising one hepatocellular carcinoma case and two cutaneous melanoma cases.

Some clones are missing from TCRdb's copy, which holds only in-frame ones; the method was immunoSEQ multiplex PCR. Counted here are 70,000 to 80,000 clones, approximately 84% occurring once; the ten biggest clones make up over 3.5%. Trimming stripped 9 bases from V and 2 bases from J, with 8 bases between. The CDR3 runs 12 residues. A remark on this clone: The antigen is not known.

Study conclusions and caveats: At 0.1-3.0 mg/kg, partial responders had clonal expansion among the lowest observed.

This chain links TRBV23-1 with TRBJ1-3; D may be TRBD1 (6 bases). TRBV23-1 carries the ORF label, with uncertain function. The clonotype comes from an adult with an advanced solid tumor such as melanoma, head and neck, liver or kidney cancer. The sample consisted of CD4+ or CD8+ T cells sorted from blood, taken in a trial of the OX40 agonist ivuxolimab. The CDR3 protein is CARQGTGNTIYF. DNA of the CDR3: TGCGCCAGACAGGGAACTGGAAACACCATATATTTT.